This entry lists 29 T cell receptor beta chains sequenced from one sample in a study of T cells in Graves' hyperthyroidism and ophthalmopathy. RNA transcripts were the template for amplifying TCR beta CDR3 regions. The HTBI primer set drove a first-round RT-PCR of the TCR CDR3. TCRdb reprocessed the multiplex PCR reads via MiXCR and lists one record per CDR3 protein. The sample records around 350,000 distinct CDR3 sequences, over 12% being singletons. Sequenced sample: blood. The receptors were gathered from an older woman with Graves' ophthalmopathy.

This clonotype was observed a handful of times. The chain joins TRBV2 to TRBJ1-2, with D unresolved. The germline V gene has CDR1 SNHLY and CDR2 FYNNEI. This CDR3 has 13 residues. Trimming removed 6 bases at V and 0 bases at J, with 8 bases between. In DNA, the CDR3 is TGTGCCAGCAGCGCGAGAGCTAACTATGGCTACACCTTC. This gives the protein CASSARANYGYTF.

The sample holds many counts of this clonotype. The V gene is TRBV11-2, the J gene TRBJ2-1; D unresolved. The length of the CDR3 is 17 residues. Trimming took off 1 base at V and 4 bases at J, with 17 bases between the two ends. Per germline, CDR1 SGHAT and CDR2 FQNNGV. CDR3 sequence (DNA): TGTGCCAGCAGCTTAGGAGTTAGTGGGCTCATGTACAATGAGCAGTTCTTC. This codes for CASSLGVSGLMYNEQFF.

At least ten counts were recorded for this clonotype. V is TRBV5-1 and J is TRBJ2-3; 9 nucleotides line up with TRBD1. The V gene end was trimmed by 4 bases and the J gene end by 2 bases; junction bases not matched to a gene: 5. This CDR3 has 15 amino acids. The germline gives CDR1 SGHRS, CDR2 YFSETQ. CDR3 nucleotides: TGCGCCAGCAGCCCAGGACAGGGGTTCACAGATACGCAGTATTTT. Amino acids: CASSPGQGFTDTQYF.

In its sample, this clonotype was seen many times. The rearrangement joins TRBV12-3 or TRBV12-4 to TRBJ2-3, with 7 bases lining up with TRBD2. The CDR3 totals 21 residues. V shed 3 bases and J 3 bases; nucleotides not matched to a gene: 24. The chain's CDR3 is CASSFLLPGGVTSMGTDTQYF. CDR3 sequence (DNA): TGTGCCAGCAGTTTCCTCCTCCCAGGAGGAGTGACTAGCATGGGGACAGATACGCAGTATTTT.

In its sample, this clonotype was seen many times. The V gene is TRBV30, the J gene TRBJ2-7; possibly TRBD2 for D (6 bases). The CDR3 is made up of 13 amino acids. Germline CDR1 and CDR2: GTSNPN and SVGIG (reference sequence). V gave up 1 base and J gave up 4 bases, with 11 bases separating them. The CDR3 reads CAWSAHGGYEQYF. The CDR3 DNA follows: TGTGCCTGGAGTGCCCATGGGGGGTACGAGCAGTACTTC.

In this sample, this clonotype turned up many times. V is TRBV6-1 and J is TRBJ2-5; D perhaps matches TRBD1 (5 bases). Trimming stripped 1 base from V and 5 bases from J, with 14 bases between. Germline V gene lookup returns CDR1 MNHNS and CDR2 SASEGT. The CDR3 totals 15 residues. The CDR3 nucleotides read TGTGCCAGCAGTGAAGTCGGCAGGGCGCGGGAGACCCAGTACTTC. Its translation: CASSEVGRARETQYF.

Ten or more counts support this clonotype. CDR3 loop: CASSPSRVETQYF. The DNA for the CDR3 is TGTGCCAGCTCACCAAGCAGGGTGGAGACCCAGTACTTC. The chain combines TRBV18 with TRBJ2-5; possible D gene TRBD1, 5 bases. This CDR3 contains 13 residues. Germline-derived CDR1 and CDR2 are KGHSH and LQKENI. V lost 2 bases and J lost 5, with 9 bases in between.

For this clonotype: It may be a read error: a sequence one base away is much more abundant. This rearrangement joins TRBV5-1 to TRBJ2-7; 7 nucleotides align to TRBD2. The germline gives CDR1 SGHRS, CDR2 YFSETQ. This CDR3 is built from 15 residues. CDR3 bases: TGCGCCAGCAGCTTGGACCCGGGAGGATCCTACGGGCAGTACTTC. Its protein product is CASSLDPGGSYGQYF.

V and J are TRBV6-1 and TRBJ2-3, with D perhaps TRBD1 (6 bases). The CDR3 consists of 13 residues. The V end was cut by 6 bases, the J end by 2 bases, with 9 bases between. CDR1 is MNHNS and CDR2 is SASEGT in the germline V gene. The CDR3 region has the DNA TGTGCCAGCAGCCACAGGGTCACAGATACGCAGTATTTT. Protein sequence: CASSHRVTDTQYF.

The V call is TRBV9, the J call TRBJ2-5, with D perhaps matching TRBD2 (6 bases). Germline V gene data show CDR1 as SGDLS and CDR2 as YYNGEE. Trimming cost V 2 bases and J 2 bases, with 10 bases left between them. The CDR3 spans 14 residues. The CDR3 DNA is TGTGCCAGCAGCGTTGGAGGGCATCAAGAGACCCAGTACTTC. Translation: CASSVGGHQETQYF. Using reference TRBV9 and TRBJ2-5 for the parts outside the CDR3, the full variable domain is DSGVTQTPKHLITATGQRVTLRCSPRSGDLSVYWYQQSLDQGLQFLIQYYNGEERAKGNILERFSAQQFPDLHSELNLSSLELGDSALYFCASSVGGHQETQYFGPGTRLLVL.

This clonotype was detected ten times or more. The V gene is TRBV10-3, the J gene TRBJ2-7, with 7 bases aligning to TRBD2. CDR3 length equals 15 residues. Germline V gene data show CDR1 as ENHRY and CDR2 as SYGVKD. The J segment lost 3 bases and the V segment lost 0 bases, leaving 5 bases of the junction unmatched. This CDR3 is CAISESSGAVYEQYF. The CDR3 DNA is TGTGCCATCAGTGAGTCCAGCGGGGCCGTCTACGAGCAGTACTTC.

Concerning this clonotype itself: A much larger clone sits a single nucleotide away, making a read error possible. The V gene is TRBV20-1, the J gene TRBJ2-4; tentative D call: TRBD1 (7 bases). Germline CDR1 DFQATT, CDR2 SNEGSKA (reference sequence). Trimming removed 1 base at V and 10 bases at J, with 20 bases between. The CDR3 has 15 amino acids. In DNA, the CDR3 is TGCAGTGCTAGAGGTTCTAGCGAAGGGGGCAGGATTCAGTACTTC. This gives the protein CSARGSSEGGRIQYF.

The chain is built from TRBV6-2 or TRBV6-3 and TRBJ1-1; D might be TRBD1 (6 bases). This CDR3 region has 16 residues. Germline V gives CDR1 MNHEY, CDR2 SVGEGT. V was clipped by 5 bases and J by 4 bases, with 20 bases between them. The CDR3 DNA follows: TGTGCCAGCAGTGGCCCATTGACAGGTTTTGTCACTGAAGCTTTCTTT. It codes for CASSGPLTGFVTEAFF.

In its sample, this clonotype was seen many times. The chain couples TRBV29-1 to TRBJ2-1, with D unresolved. V lost 7 bases to trimming and J lost 0 bases, with 10 bases between them. Per the germline V gene, CDR1 is SQVTM and CDR2 is ANQGSEA. The CDR3 is made up of 13 amino acids. The CDR3 reads CSGATVSYNEQFF. The CDR3 DNA follows: TGCAGCGGGGCTACAGTCTCCTACAATGAGCAGTTCTTC.

This clonotype has a count of ten or more. This chain connects TRBV6-5 to TRBJ1-4, with a tentative D call TRBD1 (5 bases). Germline CDR1 and CDR2: MNHEY and SVGAGI. V dropped 2 bases and J dropped 7 bases, with 11 bases sitting between them. The CDR3 consists of 14 residues. The CDR3 sequence: CASSYRQGSEKLFF. The CDR3 region has the DNA TGTGCCAGCAGTTACCGGCAGGGAAGTGAAAAACTGTTTTTT.

At least ten counts were recorded for this clonotype. V and J are TRBV12-5 and TRBJ2-1; 7 bases match TRBD1. V shed 7 bases and J 2 bases; nucleotides not matched to a gene: 5. CDR3 length equals 14 residues. Per germline, CDR1 LGHNT and CDR2 FRNRAP. The CDR3 DNA reads as TGTGCTAGTGACCTCGGGACAGCCTACAATGAGCAGTTCTTC. Translation gives CASDLGTAYNEQFF.

This clonotype has a count of ten or more. The CDR3 coding sequence is TGTGCCACCAGTGAACCCTCTAGCGGGTCCACAGATACGCAGTATTTT. Residues: CATSEPSSGSTDTQYF. This chain connects TRBV24-1 to TRBJ2-3; 8 nucleotides align to TRBD2. Germline V CDR1 and CDR2: KGHDR, SFDVKD. There are 16 residues in the CDR3. V lost 4 bases to trimming and J lost 2 bases; unmatched junction nucleotides: 7.

This clonotype showed up many times. CDR3 sequence (DNA): TGCGCCAGCAGCCGAGATATGAACACTGAAGCTTTCTTT. This sequence encodes CASSRDMNTEAFF. V is TRBV5-1 and J is TRBJ1-1, with D unresolved. CDR1 is SGHRS and CDR2 is YFSETQ in the germline V gene. The CDR3 spans 13 residues. Trimming pared 4 bases from V and 0 bases from J, leaving 7 bases between. The variable domain in full, with the rest retrieved from reference TRBV5-1 and TRBJ1-1, is KAGVTQTPRYLIKTRGQQVTLSCSPISGHRSVSWYQQTPGQGLQFLFEYFSETQRNKGNFPGRFSGRQFSNSRSEMNVSTLELGDSALYLCASSRDMNTEAFFGQGTRLTVV.

Concerning this clonotype itself: A read error may produce the germline difference seen at one junction end. J is TRBJ2-2 and V is TRBV4-1, with a weak D call TRBD2 (6 bases). Germline values: CDR1 MGHRA, CDR2 YSYEKL. The CDR3 has 15 residues. The CDR3 region is CASSQDGSGAGELFF. CDR3 nucleotide sequence: TGTGCCAGCAGCCAAGATGGTAGCGGCGCCGGGGAGCTGTTTTTT.

This clonotype was observed a few times. The chain combines TRBV28 with TRBJ2-7; D may be TRBD1 (5 bases). Germline V gene lookup returns CDR1 MDHEN and CDR2 SYDVKM. Deletions cut 2 bases from V and 4 bases from J, with 9 bases between. The CDR3 totals 13 residues. CDR3: CASSLRTPYEQYF. The DNA for the CDR3 is TGTGCCAGCAGTTTACGGACACCATACGAGCAGTACTTC.

This clonotype was counted many times. V usage is TRBV24-1 and J usage is TRBJ2-2; D not resolved. CDR1 is KGHDR and CDR2 is SFDVKD in the germline V gene. The CDR3 extends over 13 amino acids. The V gene lost 3 bases and the J gene lost 4 bases, with 5 bases spanning the gap. The CDR3 nucleotides are TGTGCCACCAGTGATCTGACCACCGGGGAGCTGTTTTTT. This encodes CATSDLTTGELFF.

The table lists this clonotype with a few counts. The chain couples TRBV19 to TRBJ2-7, with 9 bases that match TRBD1. This CDR3 has 13 amino acids. The trim removed 4 bases at V and 5 bases at J, leaving 3 bases unmatched. The germline V gene encodes CDR1 LNHDA and CDR2 SQIVND (reference sequence). In nucleotides, the CDR3 is TGTGCCAGTAGTAGCGGGACAGGGAACGAGCAGTACTTC. Translated, it gives CASSSGTGNEQYF.

In this sample, this clonotype turned up many times. V usage is TRBV18 and J usage is TRBJ1-6; 7 nucleotides line up with TRBD1. The CDR3 has 14 residues. Germline V gene data show CDR1 as KGHSH and CDR2 as LQKENI. The V and J ends lost 4 bases and 8 bases, in that order; junction bases with no gene match: 5. The DNA of the CDR3 is TGTGCCAGCTCACAAACTGACAGGGATTCACCCCTCCACTTT. Amino acid sequence: CASSQTDRDSPLHF. Full variable domain (remainder filled in from reference TRBV18 and TRBJ1-6): NAGVMQNPRHLVRRRGQEARLRCSPMKGHSHVYWYRQLPEEGLKFMVYLQKENIIDESGMPKERFSAEFPKEGPSILRIQQVVRGDSAAYFCASSQTDRDSPLHFGNGTRLTVT.

This clonotype occurred many times. The chain is built from TRBV5-1 and TRBJ1-2; 9 positions agree with TRBD1. The CDR3 is 15 residues long. Losses at the gene ends were 0 bases for V and 3 bases for J; bases not matched to a gene: 3. Germline CDR1 reads SGHRS; CDR2 reads YFSETQ. The CDR3 DNA sequence: TGCGCCAGCAGCTTGGGACAGGGGGTCGACTATGGCTACACCTTC. Residues: CASSLGQGVDYGYTF.

This clonotype was found many times. The chain couples TRBV5-1 to TRBJ2-3; TRBD2 matches at 10 bases. Trimming at V came to 0 bases and at J to 3 bases, leaving 10 bases not matched to a gene. Germline CDR1 is SGHRS and CDR2 is YFSETQ. This CDR3 spans 18 amino acids. The CDR3 spells CASSLEASGRGLTDTQYF. The DNA of the CDR3 is TGCGCCAGCAGCTTGGAAGCTAGCGGGAGAGGTTTGACAGATACGCAGTATTTT. Drawing the rest from reference TRBV5-1 and TRBJ2-3, the complete variable domain is KAGVTQTPRYLIKTRGQQVTLSCSPISGHRSVSWYQQTPGQGLQFLFEYFSETQRNKGNFPGRFSGRQFSNSRSEMNVSTLELGDSALYLCASSLEASGRGLTDTQYFGPGTRLTVL.

The chain uses TRBV18 and TRBJ2-5; 14 bases match TRBD2. The V gene end was trimmed by 3 bases and the J gene end by 4 bases; junction bases not matched to a gene: 10. Germline lookup yields CDR1 KGHSH and CDR2 LQKENI. The CDR3 loop spans 18 amino acids. CDR3 sequence reads: CASSPRAAGLAGGETQYF. The CDR3 DNA is TGTGCCAGCTCACCCCGTGCGGCCGGACTAGCGGGAGGAGAGACCCAGTACTTC.

Ten or more counts support this clonotype. CDR3 nucleotide sequence: TGTGCCAGCAGTGAGGCTAGGGAGGACATTCAGTACTTC. Protein: CASSEAREDIQYF. This sequence joins TRBV2 and TRBJ2-4, with a possible D match to TRBD2 (6 bases). The CDR3 contains 13 residues. Deletions cut 3 bases from V and 8 bases from J, with 11 bases between. Germline V gene data show CDR1 as SNHLY and CDR2 as FYNNEI.

This clonotype was seen more than once but under ten times. The rearrangement joins TRBV2 to TRBJ2-1; 13 bases agree with TRBD2. The length of the CDR3 is 15 residues. Trimming removed 1 base from V and 7 bases from J; junction bases left unmatched: 1. The germline gives CDR1 SNHLY, CDR2 FYNNEI. CDR3 sequence reads: CASSEGTSGSNEQFF. CDR3 coding DNA: TGTGCCAGCAGTGAAGGGACTAGCGGGAGTAATGAGCAGTTCTTC. Full variable domain (outside the CDR3, taken from reference TRBV2 and TRBJ2-1): EPEVTQTPSHQVTQMGQEVILRCVPISNHLYFYWYRQILGQKVEFLVSFYNNEISEKSEIFDDQFSVERPDGSNFTLKIRSTKLEDSAMYFCASSEGTSGSNEQFFGPGTRLTVL.

The chain has TRBV7-7 and TRBJ2-1; TRBD2 aligns across 8 bases. Germline CDR1 is SSHAT and CDR2 is FNYEAQ (reference sequence). The CDR3 extends over 15 amino acids. Trimming at V came to 4 bases and at J to 6 bases, leaving 8 bases not matched to a gene. CDR3 nucleotides: TGTGCCAGCAGCTCCGGACCAGCGGGAGTCAATGAGCAGTTCTTC. This encodes CASSSGPAGVNEQFF.